This T cell receptor beta chain was retrieved from a study of blood T cell repertoires in COVID-19. Study information: Samples came from the United States, Italy and Spain, spanning acute and convalescent COVID-19. PBMCs, B-cell-depleted T cells, or T cells were the source of the cDNA or gDNA that made up the material.

Individuals aged roughly 18 to 90 years were recruited from about two dozen US areas. The CDR3 is 13 amino acids. Trimming left V 0 bases short and J 5 bases short, with 7 bases between. Study processing details: How many nucleated cells were present was estimated from reference gene primer amplification. Libraries were prepared by immunoSEQ multiplex PCR; TCRdb keeps only in-frame clonotypes and omits some of them. Clonal size and the V and J genes are those of that table, whereas D and trimming came from the DNA. Of about half a million clones in the sample, 80% to 90% were seen once. The receptor was derived from a woman between 55 and 75 years old who had recovered from COVID-19. The chain carries TRBV12-3 or TRBV12-4 and TRBJ1-2; D unresolved. The material sequenced was PBMCs or T cells enriched from blood (not recorded which). In nucleotides, the CDR3 is TGTGCCAGCAGTTTAGCTCCCGGGTATGGCTACACCTTC. Translated, it gives CASSLAPGYGYTF.